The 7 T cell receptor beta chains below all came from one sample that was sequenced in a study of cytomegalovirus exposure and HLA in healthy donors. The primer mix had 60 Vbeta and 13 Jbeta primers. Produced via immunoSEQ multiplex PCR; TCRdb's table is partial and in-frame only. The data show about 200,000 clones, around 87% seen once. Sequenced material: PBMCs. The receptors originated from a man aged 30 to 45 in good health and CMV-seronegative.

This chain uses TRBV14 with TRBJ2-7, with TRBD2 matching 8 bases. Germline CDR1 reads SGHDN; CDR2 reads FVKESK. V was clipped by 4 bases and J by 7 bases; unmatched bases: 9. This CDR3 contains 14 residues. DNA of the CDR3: TGTGCCAGCAGCCGGGGGGCCGGCGGGGGGGAGCAGTACTTC. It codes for CASSRGAGGGEQYF.

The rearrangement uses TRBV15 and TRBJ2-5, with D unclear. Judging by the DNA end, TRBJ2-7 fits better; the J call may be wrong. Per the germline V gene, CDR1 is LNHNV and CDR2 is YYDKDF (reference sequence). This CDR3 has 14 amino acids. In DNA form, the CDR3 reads TGTGCCACCAGCAGATCGGTGACTTCCTACGAGCAGTACTTC. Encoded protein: CATSRSVTSYEQYF.

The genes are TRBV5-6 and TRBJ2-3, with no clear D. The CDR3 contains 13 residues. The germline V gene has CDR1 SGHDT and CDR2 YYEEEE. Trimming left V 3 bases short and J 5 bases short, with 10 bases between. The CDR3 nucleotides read TGTGCCAGCAGCTCCCACCCGGGAGATACGCAGTATTTT. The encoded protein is CASSSHPGDTQYF.

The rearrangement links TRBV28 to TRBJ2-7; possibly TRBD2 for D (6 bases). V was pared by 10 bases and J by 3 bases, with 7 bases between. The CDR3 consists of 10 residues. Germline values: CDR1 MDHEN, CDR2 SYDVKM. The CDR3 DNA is TGTGCCACCGGGGGCTACGAGCAGTACTTC. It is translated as CATGGYEQYF.

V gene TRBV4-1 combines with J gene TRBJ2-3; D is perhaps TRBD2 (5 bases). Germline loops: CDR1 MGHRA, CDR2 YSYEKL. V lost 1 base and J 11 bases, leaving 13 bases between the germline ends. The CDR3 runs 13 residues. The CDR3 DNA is TGCGCCAGCAGCCAAGCTCAGCGACTATTGCAGTATTTT. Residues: CASSQAQRLLQYF.

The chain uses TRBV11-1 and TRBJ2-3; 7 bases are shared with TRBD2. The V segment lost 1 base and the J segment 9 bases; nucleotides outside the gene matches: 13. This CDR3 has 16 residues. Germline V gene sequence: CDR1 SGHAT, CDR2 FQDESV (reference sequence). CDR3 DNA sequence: TGTGCCAGCAGCTTAGAACTCGGTGGACTGGGGGGGACGCAGTATTTT. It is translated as CASSLELGGLGGTQYF.

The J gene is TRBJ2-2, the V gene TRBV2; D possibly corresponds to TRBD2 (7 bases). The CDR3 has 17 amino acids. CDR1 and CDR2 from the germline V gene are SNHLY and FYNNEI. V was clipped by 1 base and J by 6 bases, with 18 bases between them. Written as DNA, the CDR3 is TGTGCCAGCAGTGAAGGAGGGGGGGCGGGTTTCCCCGGGGAGCTGTTTTTT. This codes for CASSEGGGAGFPGELFF.